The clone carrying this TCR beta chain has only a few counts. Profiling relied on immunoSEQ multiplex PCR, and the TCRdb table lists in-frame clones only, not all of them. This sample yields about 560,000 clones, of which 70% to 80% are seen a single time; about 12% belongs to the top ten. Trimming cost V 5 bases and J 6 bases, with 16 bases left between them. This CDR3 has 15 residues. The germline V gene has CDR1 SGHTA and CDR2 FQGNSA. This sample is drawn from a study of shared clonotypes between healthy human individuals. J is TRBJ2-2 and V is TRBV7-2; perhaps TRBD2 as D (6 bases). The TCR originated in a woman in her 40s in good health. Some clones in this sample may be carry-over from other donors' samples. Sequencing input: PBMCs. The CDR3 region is CASSRPRGKAGELFF. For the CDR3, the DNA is TGTGCCAGCAGCCGACCACGGGGGAAAGCCGGGGAGCTGTTTTTT.